The 13 T cell receptor beta chains below all came from one sample that was sequenced in a study of cytomegalovirus exposure and HLA in healthy donors. PCR employed 60 Vbeta and 13 Jbeta primers. The repertoire was sequenced with immunoSEQ multiplex PCR; TCRdb's copy has only in-frame clones and lacks some. The data contain approximately 100,000 clones, around 80% of them singletons. The sample comprised PBMCs. Source of these receptors: a female donor in good health and CMV-seronegative.

This chain uses TRBV18 with TRBJ1-2; 8 bases agree with TRBD1. The CDR3 sequence is 16 residues long. CDR1 is KGHSH, CDR2 LQKENI, per germline. Trimming cost V 3 bases and J 4 bases; bases outside gene matches: 10. CDR3 nucleotide sequence: TGTGCCAGCTCACCTCCAGGACAGGGTAAAGGCTATGGCTACACCTTC. Translating gives CASSPPGQGKGYGYTF.

In its sample, this clone was seen once. This chain uses TRBV7-2 with TRBJ2-4; 12 bases are shared with TRBD2. This CDR3 region has 16 residues. Germline CDR1 is SGHTA and CDR2 is FQGNSA. V was pared by 1 base and J by 6 bases, with 4 bases of the junction left unmatched. CDR3 sequence (DNA): TGTGCCAGCAGCTTAGAGGCTAGCGGGGGGGCAAACATTCAGTACTTC. Its translation: CASSLEASGGANIQYF.

The genes are TRBV28 and TRBJ1-1; possibly TRBD1 for D (6 bases). In germline, CDR1 is MDHEN, CDR2 SYDVKM. V lost 6 bases and J lost 4, with 15 bases in between. This CDR3 is built from 14 residues. CDR3 bases: TGTGCCAGCAGGTCGGCAGGGGCGGGCACTGAAGCTTTCTTT. This gives the protein CASRSAGAGTEAFF.

The chain employs TRBV28 and TRBJ2-7; 9 positions agree with TRBD1. The junction had 14 bases not matched to a gene; V was cut back by 5 bases and J by 6 bases. The CDR3 is 16 residues long. Germline loops: CDR1 MDHEN, CDR2 SYDVKM. The CDR3 nucleotides read TGTGCCAGCAGTCACCGGTCGGGACAGGGACCCCGCGAGCAGTACTTC. This encodes CASSHRSGQGPREQYF.

The V gene is TRBV10-3, the J gene TRBJ2-2; 9 nucleotides match TRBD2. The ends lost 1 base at V and 6 bases at J; junction bases unmatched: 6. The germline gives CDR1 ENHRY, CDR2 SYGVKD. The CDR3 has 16 amino acids. The CDR3 protein is CAISEWSLAGSGELFF. In nucleotides, the CDR3 is TGTGCCATCAGTGAGTGGTCTCTAGCGGGGTCCGGGGAGCTGTTTTTT.

This chain uses TRBV10-2 with TRBJ2-3; 12 bases are a match to TRBD2. Trimming at V came to 0 bases and at J to 6 bases, leaving 10 bases not matched to a gene. Germline V gene data show CDR1 as WSHSY and CDR2 as SAAADI. The CDR3 consists of 18 residues. This CDR3 is CASSESLTSGGPLDTQYF. The DNA for the CDR3 is TGCGCCAGCAGTGAGTCTTTAACTAGCGGGGGGCCCCTCGATACGCAGTATTTT.

The count of this clone is one. The V gene is TRBV5-1, the J gene TRBJ1-1, with 12 nucleotides matching TRBD1. CDR1 is SGHRS, CDR2 YFSETQ, per germline. V lost 3 bases to trimming and J lost 2 bases; unmatched junction nucleotides: 2. The CDR3 extends over 15 amino acids. CDR3 amino acids: CASSSGQGANTEAFF. CDR3 DNA sequence: TGCGCCAGCAGCTCGGGACAGGGGGCCAACACTGAAGCTTTCTTT. The full variable domain, rest sourced from reference TRBV5-1 and TRBJ1-1, is KAGVTQTPRYLIKTRGQQVTLSCSPISGHRSVSWYQQTPGQGLQFLFEYFSETQRNKGNFPGRFSGRQFSNSRSEMNVSTLELGDSALYLCASSSGQGANTEAFFGQGTRLTVV.

This clone was detected only once. The gene calls are TRBV5-1 and TRBJ2-3, with 7 nucleotides matching TRBD2. This CDR3 contains 16 residues. J lost 5 bases, V lost 0 bases, and 9 bases had no gene match. CDR1 SGHRS and CDR2 YFSETQ come from the germline V gene. This chain's CDR3 is CASSLATGTNLDTQYF. CDR3 DNA: TGCGCCAGCAGCTTGGCCACCGGGACTAATTTAGATACGCAGTATTTT.

For the CDR3, the DNA is TGTGCCAGCAGTGAAGAACTAAACACAGATACGCAGTATTTT. Protein product: CASSEELNTDTQYF. This chain uses TRBV2 with TRBJ2-3; D remains ambiguous. With 1 base removed from V and 2 bases from J, the gap between germline ends came to 7 bases. This CDR3 has 14 amino acids. The germline gives CDR1 SNHLY, CDR2 FYNNEI.

V is TRBV14 and J is TRBJ2-5; TRBD2 agrees at 9 bases. Looked up from germline, CDR1 is SGHDN and CDR2 is FVKESK. V was pared by 0 bases and J by 4 bases, with 3 bases of the junction left unmatched. The CDR3 runs to 15 residues. CDR3 loop: CASSQDPTSGETQYF. CDR3 nucleotides: TGTGCCAGCAGCCAAGACCCGACTAGCGGAGAGACCCAGTACTTC.

The count of this clone is one. The V call is TRBV6-6, the J call TRBJ2-3; 8 positions match TRBD2. The J segment lost 5 bases and the V segment lost 1 base, leaving 8 bases of the junction unmatched. This CDR3 has 16 amino acids. The germline V gene has CDR1 MNHNY and CDR2 SVGAGI (reference sequence). The CDR3 loop reads CASSYLRGGWVDTQYF. In DNA, the CDR3 is TGTGCCAGCAGTTACTTACGGGGGGGGTGGGTAGATACGCAGTATTTT.

The table lists this clone with a count of one. The V gene is TRBV6-6, the J gene TRBJ2-1, with a tentative D call TRBD1 (6 bases). The CDR3 is 13 residues long. Trimming removed 6 bases at V and 7 bases at J, with 13 bases between. The germline gives CDR1 MNHNY, CDR2 SVGAGI (reference sequence). CDR3: CASRPADRNEQFF. The CDR3 DNA reads TGTGCCAGCAGACCCGCCGACAGGAATGAGCAGTTCTTC.

The chain joins TRBV5-5 to TRBJ2-3, with a possible D match to TRBD2 (6 bases). Deletions cut 5 bases from V and 0 bases from J, with 16 bases between. Germline V gene sequence: CDR1 SGHKS, CDR2 YYEKEE (reference sequence). The CDR3 runs 16 residues. CDR3 loop: CASSLMGGLSTDTQYF. CDR3 bases: TGTGCCAGCAGTTTGATGGGGGGTCTTAGCACAGATACGCAGTATTTT. Based on the CDR3 plus reference TRBV5-5 and TRBJ2-3, the full variable domain is DAGVTQSPTHLIKTRGQQVTLRCSPISGHKSVSWYQQVLGQGPQFIFQYYEKEERGRGNFPDRFSARQFPNYSSELNVNALLLGDSALYLCASSLMGGLSTDTQYFGPGTRLTVL.